The present TCR beta chain was sequenced within a study of T cell responses to AZD1222 COVID-19 vaccine. Sequencing used immunoSEQ multiplex PCR; TCRdb keeps in-frame clones, though not all of them. The sample includes about 150,000 clones, less than 95% of them seen just once. The CDR3 is made up of 11 amino acids. The germline gives CDR1 MNHEY, CDR2 SMNVEV (reference sequence). V was trimmed by 2 bases and J by 9 bases, leaving 5 bases between them. The V and J genes are TRBV27 and TRBJ2-1, with TRBD1 as a possible D gene (5 bases). Here the sequenced sample was peripheral blood, taken 28 days after the second AZD1222 dose. The TCR originated in an adult who received the AZD1222 COVID-19 vaccine. Written as DNA, the CDR3 is TGTGCCAGCAGTTTAAGGGGTGAGCAGTTCTTC. It specifies CASSLRGEQFF.